These T cell receptor beta chains were read from a single sample in a study of cytomegalovirus exposure and HLA in healthy donors. Some clones are missing from TCRdb's copy, which holds only in-frame ones; the method was immunoSEQ multiplex PCR. Altogether over 75,000 clones are present, around 80% being singletons, with the ten largest covering around 3.5%. Input material: PBMCs. The receptors shown here come from a male donor in good health and CMV-seropositive. Each CDR3 is given with its conserved first and last residue. The order of the fields is CDR3 protein, CDR3 DNA, V gene, J gene, D gene, clone size. The D gene is left open where the match is weak. Part of the rows lack a size; the others show once, few, many or a class for expanded clones.

CDR3 protein: CASRGTGEGAFF; CDR3 DNA: TGTGCCAGCAGGGGGACAGGGGAAGGAGCTTTCTTT; V gene: TRBV6-5; J gene: TRBJ1-1; D gene: TRBD1; clone size: few
CDR3 protein: CASSGDLQETQYF; CDR3 DNA: TGTGCCAGTAGTGGCGACTTGCAAGAGACCCAGTACTTC; V gene: TRBV19; J gene: TRBJ2-5; D gene: .; clone size: once
CDR3 protein: CASSLTGGRTEQYF; CDR3 DNA: TGTGCCAGCAGTCTTACAGGGGGTAGGACCGAGCAGTACTTC; V gene: TRBV28; J gene: TRBJ2-7; D gene: TRBD1; clone size: .
CDR3 protein: CAWRERGTEAFF; CDR3 DNA: TGTGCCTGGAGAGAGAGGGGGACTGAAGCTTTCTTT; V gene: TRBV30; J gene: TRBJ1-1; D gene: .; clone size: few
CDR3 protein: CASSLGQGAPPYGYTF; CDR3 DNA: TGTGCCAGCAGCTTGGGGCAGGGGGCCCCTCCCTATGGCTACACCTTC; V gene: TRBV5-4; J gene: TRBJ1-2; D gene: TRBD1; clone size: .
CDR3 protein: CASTLALSPGRGMNTEAFF; CDR3 DNA: TGCGCCAGCACTTTAGCCTTATCTCCCGGGAGGGGGATGAACACTGAAGCTTTCTTT; V gene: TRBV5-1; J gene: TRBJ1-1; D gene: .; clone size: .
CDR3 protein: CASSKVTGQETQYF; CDR3 DNA: TGTGCCAGCTCAAAGGTGACAGGGCAAGAGACCCAGTACTTC; V gene: TRBV18; J gene: TRBJ2-5; D gene: TRBD1; clone size: .
CDR3 protein: CASSQGLTLNTEAFF; CDR3 DNA: TGTGCCAGCAGCCAAGGCTTGACTTTAAACACTGAAGCTTTCTTT; V gene: TRBV4-2; J gene: TRBJ1-1; D gene: .; clone size: few
CDR3 protein: CASSVDAGAEKLFF; CDR3 DNA: TGTGCCAGCAGCGTAGATGCAGGGGCTGAGAAACTGTTTTTT; V gene: TRBV9; J gene: TRBJ1-4; D gene: .; clone size: .
CDR3 protein: CASSLEDSYNSPLHF; CDR3 DNA: TGTGCCAGCAGCTTGGAGGACAGCTATAATTCACCCCTCCACTTT; V gene: TRBV7-3; J gene: TRBJ1-6; D gene: .; clone size: .
CDR3 protein: CASSLRRQDENEKLFF; CDR3 DNA: TGTGCCAGCAGCCTAAGGCGACAGGACGAGAATGAAAAACTGTTTTTT; V gene: TRBV7-6; J gene: TRBJ1-4; D gene: .; clone size: .
CDR3 protein: CAWSVTGGKLTDTQYF; CDR3 DNA: TGTGCCTGGAGTGTAACAGGGGGCAAGTTGACAGATACGCAGTATTTT; V gene: TRBV30; J gene: TRBJ2-3; D gene: TRBD1; clone size: .
CDR3 protein: CAWNQRQGAGNEQFF; CDR3 DNA: TGTGCCTGGAATCAGAGGCAGGGGGCTGGGAATGAGCAGTTCTTC; V gene: TRBV30; J gene: TRBJ2-1; D gene: TRBD1; clone size: .
CDR3 protein: CASSLEGDYGYTF; CDR3 DNA: TGCGCCAGCAGCTTGGAGGGGGACTATGGCTACACCTTC; V gene: TRBV5-1; J gene: TRBJ1-2; D gene: .; clone size: .
CDR3 protein: CASSQEGQGSNTQYF; CDR3 DNA: TGCGCCAGCAGCCAAGAGGGACAGGGATCCAATACGCAGTATTTT; V gene: TRBV4-1; J gene: TRBJ2-3; D gene: TRBD1; clone size: .
CDR3 protein: CASSSTGGEQPQHF; CDR3 DNA: TGTGCCAGCAGCTCGACAGGGGGTGAGCAGCCCCAGCATTTT; V gene: TRBV7-2; J gene: TRBJ1-5; D gene: TRBD1; clone size: .
CDR3 protein: CAWSVLSLGGYTF; CDR3 DNA: TGTGCCTGGAGTGTACTCTCGCTCGGGGGCTACACCTTC; V gene: TRBV30; J gene: TRBJ1-2; D gene: .; clone size: few
CDR3 protein: CASSLPDRNTGELFF; CDR3 DNA: TGTGCCAGCAGTTTACCCGACAGGAACACCGGGGAGCTGTTTTTT; V gene: TRBV27; J gene: TRBJ2-2; D gene: .; clone size: .
CDR3 protein: CASSRGAGDGYTF; CDR3 DNA: TGTGCCAGCAGCCGGGGGGCAGGGGATGGCTACACCTTC; V gene: TRBV5-6; J gene: TRBJ1-2; D gene: .; clone size: once
CDR3 protein: CASSPGTEDGYTF; CDR3 DNA: TGTGCCAGCAGCCCCGGGACAGAAGATGGCTACACCTTC; V gene: TRBV5-6; J gene: TRBJ1-2; D gene: TRBD1; clone size: .
CDR3 protein: CASSVMTGGAGFSPLHF; CDR3 DNA: TGTGCCAGCAGCGTAATGACAGGGGGCGCAGGTTTTTCACCCCTCCACTTT; V gene: TRBV7-9; J gene: TRBJ1-6; D gene: TRBD1; clone size: .
CDR3 protein: CASQGGLVQPQHF; CDR3 DNA: TGTGCCAGCCAAGGGGGTTTGGTTCAGCCCCAGCATTTT; V gene: TRBV19; J gene: TRBJ1-5; D gene: .; clone size: .
CDR3 protein: CASSQVSAGGALMAFF; CDR3 DNA: TGCGCCAGCAGCCAAGTCTCCGCAGGGGGCGCTTTAATGGCTTTCTTT; V gene: TRBV4-1; J gene: TRBJ1-1; D gene: TRBD1; clone size: .
CDR3 protein: CATALGAYYGYTF; CDR3 DNA: TGTGCCACCGCCCTTGGGGCTTACTATGGCTACACCTTC; V gene: TRBV27; J gene: TRBJ1-2; D gene: .; clone size: .
CDR3 protein: CASSLFPGQGGTEAFF; CDR3 DNA: TGCGCCAGCAGCTTATTCCCCGGACAGGGTGGGACTGAAGCTTTCTTT; V gene: TRBV5-1; J gene: TRBJ1-1; D gene: TRBD1; clone size: .
CDR3 protein: CASSLLGAGYNEQFF; CDR3 DNA: TGCGCCAGCAGCTTGCTAGGGGCCGGCTACAATGAGCAGTTCTTC; V gene: TRBV5-1; J gene: TRBJ2-1; D gene: .; clone size: .
CDR3 protein: CAISTTDSSNEQFF; CDR3 DNA: TGTGCCATCAGTACAACTGACAGTTCCAATGAGCAGTTCTTC; V gene: TRBV10-3; J gene: TRBJ2-1; D gene: .; clone size: .
CDR3 protein: CASTTPGQGGQPQHF; CDR3 DNA: TGTGCCAGTACCACCCCCGGACAGGGTGGTCAGCCCCAGCATTTT; V gene: TRBV19; J gene: TRBJ1-5; D gene: TRBD1; clone size: .
CDR3 protein: CAISGDSNYGYTF; CDR3 DNA: TGTGCCATCAGTGGCGACAGTAACTATGGCTACACCTTC; V gene: TRBV10-3; J gene: TRBJ1-2; D gene: .; clone size: .
CDR3 protein: CASSRNTPAGDAYEQYF; CDR3 DNA: TGTGCCAGCTCACGCAATACCCCCGCGGGGGACGCCTACGAGCAGTACTTC; V gene: TRBV18; J gene: TRBJ2-7; D gene: TRBD2; clone size: .
CDR3 protein: CSVGGDRKNTEAFF; CDR3 DNA: TGCAGCGTTGGGGGGGACAGGAAGAACACTGAAGCTTTCTTT; V gene: TRBV29-1; J gene: TRBJ1-1; D gene: TRBD1; clone size: .
CDR3 protein: CASSLATGLQPQHF; CDR3 DNA: TGTGCCAGCAGCTTAGCGACGGGTCTTCAGCCCCAGCATTTT; V gene: TRBV7-9; J gene: TRBJ1-5; D gene: .; clone size: .
CDR3 protein: CASSSSVGLNQPQHF; CDR3 DNA: TGTGCCAGCAGTTCTAGCGTCGGCCTTAATCAGCCCCAGCATTTT; V gene: TRBV7-8; J gene: TRBJ1-5; D gene: .; clone size: .
CDR3 protein: CASSRTTGSYEQYF; CDR3 DNA: TGTGCCAGCAGCCGAACTACAGGTTCCTACGAGCAGTACTTC; V gene: TRBV6-5; J gene: TRBJ2-7; D gene: .; clone size: .
CDR3 protein: CAWSVQGAEAFF; CDR3 DNA: TGTGCCTGGAGTGTACAGGGGGCTGAAGCTTTCTTT; V gene: TRBV30; J gene: TRBJ1-1; D gene: TRBD1; clone size: .
CDR3 protein: CASSSQRGPGDTQYF; CDR3 DNA: TGTGCCAGCAGCTCACAGCGGGGGCCTGGGGATACGCAGTATTTT; V gene: TRBV7-2; J gene: TRBJ2-3; D gene: TRBD2; clone size: .
CDR3 protein: CARSLGEGVHSGNTIYF; CDR3 DNA: TGTGCCAGAAGCTTGGGAGAGGGGGTACACTCTGGAAACACCATATATTTT; V gene: TRBV5-3; J gene: TRBJ1-3; D gene: .; clone size: .
CDR3 protein: CASSRDRGTDTQYF; CDR3 DNA: TGCGCCAGCAGCCGTGACAGGGGAACAGATACGCAGTATTTT; V gene: TRBV5-1; J gene: TRBJ2-3; D gene: TRBD1; clone size: .
CDR3 protein: CASRAQGGHGYTF; CDR3 DNA: TGTGCCAGCAGGGCCCAGGGTGGGCATGGCTACACCTTC; V gene: TRBV6-5; J gene: TRBJ1-2; D gene: .; clone size: .
CDR3 protein: CASSSDSTYGYTF; CDR3 DNA: TGTGCCAGCAGTTCGGACAGTACATATGGCTACACCTTC; V gene: TRBV6-5; J gene: TRBJ1-2; D gene: .; clone size: .
CDR3 protein: CASSFDGNQPQHF; CDR3 DNA: TGTGCCAGCAGTTTTGACGGGAATCAGCCCCAGCATTTT; V gene: TRBV28; J gene: TRBJ1-5; D gene: .; clone size: .
CDR3 protein: CASSVMTANPREQYF; CDR3 DNA: TGTGCCAGCAGTGTCATGACTGCAAATCCGAGGGAGCAGTACTTC; V gene: TRBV6-1; J gene: TRBJ2-7; D gene: .; clone size: few
CDR3 protein: CASSVGASGATNTGELFF; CDR3 DNA: TGTGCCAGCAGCGTAGGGGCTAGCGGGGCTACCAACACCGGGGAGCTGTTTTTT; V gene: TRBV9; J gene: TRBJ2-2; D gene: TRBD2; clone size: .
CDR3 protein: CASSSLPLAGGGTDTQYF; CDR3 DNA: TGTGCCAGCAGCTCACTCCCCCTAGCGGGGGGCGGGACAGATACGCAGTATTTT; V gene: TRBV5-6; J gene: TRBJ2-3; D gene: TRBD2; clone size: .
CDR3 protein: CASSYSPTDSPLHF; CDR3 DNA: TGTGCCAGCAGTTACTCTCCGACAGATTCACCCCTCCACTTT; V gene: TRBV6-5; J gene: TRBJ1-6; D gene: .; clone size: .
CDR3 protein: CAISASSGSTDTQYF; CDR3 DNA: TGTGCCATCAGTGCTAGTAGCGGGTCCACAGATACGCAGTATTTT; V gene: TRBV10-3; J gene: TRBJ2-3; D gene: TRBD2; clone size: .
CDR3 protein: CASSSRTGGNTEAFF; CDR3 DNA: TGCGCCAGCAGCTCAAGAACAGGGGGCAACACTGAAGCTTTCTTT; V gene: TRBV5-1; J gene: TRBJ1-1; D gene: TRBD1; clone size: once
CDR3 protein: CASSFGTYYEQYF; CDR3 DNA: TGTGCCAGCAGCTTTGGGACATACTACGAGCAGTACTTC; V gene: TRBV27; J gene: TRBJ2-7; D gene: .; clone size: .
CDR3 protein: CASSLGPGGGNSPLHF; CDR3 DNA: TGTGCCAGCAGCTTAGGTCCAGGGGGAGGTAATTCACCCCTCCACTTT; V gene: TRBV7-6; J gene: TRBJ1-6; D gene: TRBD1; clone size: once
CDR3 protein: CASSSSHSGANVLTF; CDR3 DNA: TGTGCCAGCAGTTCGAGTCACTCTGGGGCCAACGTCCTGACTTTC; V gene: TRBV6-5; J gene: TRBJ2-6; D gene: .; clone size: .
CDR3 protein: CAWSVRGRQGLLEAYNEQFF; CDR3 DNA: TGTGCCTGGAGTGTACGTGGAAGACAGGGCCTACTAGAGGCCTACAATGAGCAGTTCTTC; V gene: TRBV30; J gene: TRBJ2-1; D gene: TRBD1; clone size: .
CDR3 protein: CASSLVGGLDEQYF; CDR3 DNA: TGCGCCAGCAGCCTGGTGGGCGGGCTTGACGAGCAGTACTTC; V gene: TRBV5-1; J gene: TRBJ2-7; D gene: .; clone size: .
CDR3 protein: CASSLAGQGEQETQYF; CDR3 DNA: TGCGCCAGCAGCTTGGCCGGACAGGGGGAGCAAGAGACCCAGTACTTC; V gene: TRBV5-1; J gene: TRBJ2-5; D gene: TRBD1; clone size: .
CDR3 protein: CASSPGGGNEQYF; CDR3 DNA: TGCGCCAGCAGCCCCGGGGGAGGGAACGAGCAGTACTTC; V gene: TRBV5-1; J gene: TRBJ2-7; D gene: TRBD2; clone size: .
CDR3 protein: CASSLRLAGGLSTDTQYF; CDR3 DNA: TGTGCCAGCAGCTTGCGGCTAGCGGGGGGTCTTAGCACAGATACGCAGTATTTT; V gene: TRBV5-5; J gene: TRBJ2-3; D gene: TRBD2; clone size: .
CDR3 protein: CASSFLRGGETQYF; CDR3 DNA: TGTGCCAGCAGCTTCTTGCGGGGAGGTGAGACCCAGTACTTC; V gene: TRBV5-8; J gene: TRBJ2-5; D gene: .; clone size: few